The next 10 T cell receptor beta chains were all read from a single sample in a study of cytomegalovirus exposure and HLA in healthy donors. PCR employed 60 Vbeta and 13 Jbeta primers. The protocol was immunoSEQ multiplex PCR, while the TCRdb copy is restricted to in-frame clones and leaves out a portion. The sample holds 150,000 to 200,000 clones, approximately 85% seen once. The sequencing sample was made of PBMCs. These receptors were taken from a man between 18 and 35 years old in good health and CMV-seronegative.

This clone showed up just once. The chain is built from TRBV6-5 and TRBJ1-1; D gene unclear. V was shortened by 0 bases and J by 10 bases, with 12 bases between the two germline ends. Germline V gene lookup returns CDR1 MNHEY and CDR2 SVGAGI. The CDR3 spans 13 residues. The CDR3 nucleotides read TGTGCCAGCAGTTACTCGAAGAGGAATCTAGCTTTCTTT. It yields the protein CASSYSKRNLAFF.

This CDR3 is CASSWEGGLINSPLHF. The CDR3, as DNA: TGTGCCAGCAGTTGGGAGGGGGGCCTTATTAATTCACCCCTCCACTTT. The chain links TRBV6-5 to TRBJ1-6; tentatively, D is TRBD1 (6 bases). V was cut by 4 bases and J by 6 bases, with 16 bases left in between. The CDR3 is 16 residues long. The V gene's germline CDR1 is MNHEY and CDR2 SVGAGI.

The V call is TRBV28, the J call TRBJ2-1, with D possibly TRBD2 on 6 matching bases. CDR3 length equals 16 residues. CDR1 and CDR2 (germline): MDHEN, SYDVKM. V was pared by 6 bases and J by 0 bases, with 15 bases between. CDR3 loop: CASSTGVGGSYNEQFF. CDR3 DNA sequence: TGTGCCAGCAGCACCGGGGTGGGGGGCTCCTACAATGAGCAGTTCTTC.

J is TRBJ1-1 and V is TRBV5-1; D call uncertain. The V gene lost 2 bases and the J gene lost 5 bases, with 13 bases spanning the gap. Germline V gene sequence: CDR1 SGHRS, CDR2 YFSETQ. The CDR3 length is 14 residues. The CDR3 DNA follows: TGCGCCAGCAGCTTCAAAGCGGAGGGAACTGAAGCTTTCTTT. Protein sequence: CASSFKAEGTEAFF.

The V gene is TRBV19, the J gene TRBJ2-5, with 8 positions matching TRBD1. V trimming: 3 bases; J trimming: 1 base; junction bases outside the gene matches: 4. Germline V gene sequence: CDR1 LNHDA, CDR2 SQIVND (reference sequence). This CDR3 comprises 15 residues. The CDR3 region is CASSIGGTGQETQYF. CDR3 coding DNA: TGTGCCAGTAGTATCGGAGGGACAGGCCAAGAGACCCAGTACTTC.

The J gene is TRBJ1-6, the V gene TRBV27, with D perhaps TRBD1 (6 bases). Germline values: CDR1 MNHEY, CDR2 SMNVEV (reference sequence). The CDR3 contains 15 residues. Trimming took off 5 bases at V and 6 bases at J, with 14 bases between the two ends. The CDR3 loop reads CASSPTGIGNSPLHF. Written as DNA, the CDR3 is TGTGCCAGCAGTCCTACAGGGATAGGTAATTCACCCCTCCACTTT.

Written as DNA, the CDR3 is TGCGCCAGCAGCCGAGAAATTGGGGAGGATTCCTACGAGCAGTACTTC. Translation gives CASSREIGEDSYEQYF. This chain joins TRBV4-3 and TRBJ2-7; D is perhaps TRBD2 (6 bases). CDR3 length equals 16 residues. V was trimmed by 4 bases and J by 1 base, leaving 17 bases between them. Per the germline V gene, CDR1 is LGHNA and CDR2 is YSLEER.

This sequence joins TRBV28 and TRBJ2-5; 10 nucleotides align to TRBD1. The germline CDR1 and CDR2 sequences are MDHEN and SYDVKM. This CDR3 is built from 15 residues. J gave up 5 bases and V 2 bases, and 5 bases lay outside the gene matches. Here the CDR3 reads CASSLGTGVMETQYF. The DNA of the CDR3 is TGTGCCAGCAGTTTAGGGACAGGGGTGATGGAGACCCAGTACTTC. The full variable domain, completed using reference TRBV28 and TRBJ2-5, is DVKVTQSSRYLVKRTGEKVFLECVQDMDHENMFWYRQDPGLGLRLIYFSYDVKMKEKGDIPEGYSVSREKKERFSLILESASTNQTSMYLCASSLGTGVMETQYFGPGTRLLVL.

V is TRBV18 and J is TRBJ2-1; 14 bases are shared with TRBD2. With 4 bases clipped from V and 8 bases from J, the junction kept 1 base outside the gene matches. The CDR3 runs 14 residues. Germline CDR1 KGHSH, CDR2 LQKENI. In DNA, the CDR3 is TGTGCCAGCTCACTGACTAGCGGGAGGGATGAGCAGTTCTTC. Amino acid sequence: CASSLTSGRDEQFF.

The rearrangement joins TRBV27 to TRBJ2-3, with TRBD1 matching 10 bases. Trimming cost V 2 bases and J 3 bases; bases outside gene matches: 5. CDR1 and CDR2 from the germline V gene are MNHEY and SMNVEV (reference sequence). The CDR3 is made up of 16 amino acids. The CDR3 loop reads CASSLGDRGRTDTQYF. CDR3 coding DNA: TGTGCCAGCAGTTTAGGGGACAGGGGCAGGACAGATACGCAGTATTTT.